This T cell receptor (beta chain) originates from a study of CD8 T cells in ankylosing spondylitis. Overall study findings and caveats: Ankylosing spondylitis blood appeared to be characterized by a TCR beta motif of several highly homologous variants.

The germline gives CDR1 MNHNS, CDR2 SASEGT. The CDR3 is 14 amino acids. The V segment lost 5 bases and the J segment 3 bases; nucleotides outside the gene matches: 7. To note about this clonotype: Its antigen is unidentified.

TCRdb re-analysed the 5' RACE reads in MiXCR, keeping a single row per CDR3 protein. The data hold approximately 240,000 distinct CDR3 sequences, with under 30% observed a single time. The sequenced sample was blood, either unsorted or a sorted T cell fraction (not recorded which). V gene TRBV6-1 combines with J gene TRBJ2-7, with 7 bases fitting TRBD2. The sequence derives from a male donor with ankylosing spondylitis or in good health (not recorded which). The CDR3 protein is CASSPPGTNYEQYF. CDR3 DNA sequence: TGTGCCAGCAGTCCCCCGGGGACTAACTACGAGCAGTACTTC.